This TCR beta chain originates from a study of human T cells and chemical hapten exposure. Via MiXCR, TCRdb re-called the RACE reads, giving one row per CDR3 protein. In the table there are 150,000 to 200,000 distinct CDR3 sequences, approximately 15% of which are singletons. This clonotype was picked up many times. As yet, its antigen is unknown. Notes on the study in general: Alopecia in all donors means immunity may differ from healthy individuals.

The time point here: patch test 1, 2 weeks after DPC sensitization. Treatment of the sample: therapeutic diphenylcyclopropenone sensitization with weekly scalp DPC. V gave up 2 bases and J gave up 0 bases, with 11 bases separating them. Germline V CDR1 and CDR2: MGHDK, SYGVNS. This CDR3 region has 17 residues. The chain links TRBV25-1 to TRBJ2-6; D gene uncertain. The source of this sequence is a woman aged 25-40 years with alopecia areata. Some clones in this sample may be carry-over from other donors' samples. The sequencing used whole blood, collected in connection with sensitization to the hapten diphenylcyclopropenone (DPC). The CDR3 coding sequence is TGTGCCAGCAGTGAAAACCCACAGCCCTCTGGGGCCAACGTCCTGACTTTC. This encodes CASSENPQPSGANVLTF.